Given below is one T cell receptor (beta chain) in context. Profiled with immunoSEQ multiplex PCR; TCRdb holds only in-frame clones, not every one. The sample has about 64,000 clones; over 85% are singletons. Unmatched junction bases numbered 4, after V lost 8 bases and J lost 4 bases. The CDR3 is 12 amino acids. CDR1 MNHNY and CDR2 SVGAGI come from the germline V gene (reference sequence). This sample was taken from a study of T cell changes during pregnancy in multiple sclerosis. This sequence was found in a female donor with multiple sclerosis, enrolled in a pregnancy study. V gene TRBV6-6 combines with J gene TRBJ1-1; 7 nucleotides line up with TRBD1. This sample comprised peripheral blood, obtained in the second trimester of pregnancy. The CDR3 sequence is CASLSGGTEAFF. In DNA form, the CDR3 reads TGTGCCAGCCTATCAGGGGGCACTGAAGCTTTCTTT.